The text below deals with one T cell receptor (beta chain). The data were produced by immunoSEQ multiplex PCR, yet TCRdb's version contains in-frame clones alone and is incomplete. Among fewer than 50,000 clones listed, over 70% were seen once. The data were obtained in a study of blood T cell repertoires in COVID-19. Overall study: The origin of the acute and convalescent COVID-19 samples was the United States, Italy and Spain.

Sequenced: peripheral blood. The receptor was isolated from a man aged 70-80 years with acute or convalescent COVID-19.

Written as DNA, the CDR3 is TGTGCCAGCTCACCAACTACTAGCGGGGGAACAGATACGCAGTATTTT. Translation gives CASSPTTSGGTDTQYF. J is TRBJ2-3 and V is TRBV18; 11 bases line up with TRBD2. CDR3 length equals 16 residues. Germline loops: CDR1 KGHSH, CDR2 LQKENI. J lost 3 bases, V lost 2 bases, and 4 bases had no gene match.